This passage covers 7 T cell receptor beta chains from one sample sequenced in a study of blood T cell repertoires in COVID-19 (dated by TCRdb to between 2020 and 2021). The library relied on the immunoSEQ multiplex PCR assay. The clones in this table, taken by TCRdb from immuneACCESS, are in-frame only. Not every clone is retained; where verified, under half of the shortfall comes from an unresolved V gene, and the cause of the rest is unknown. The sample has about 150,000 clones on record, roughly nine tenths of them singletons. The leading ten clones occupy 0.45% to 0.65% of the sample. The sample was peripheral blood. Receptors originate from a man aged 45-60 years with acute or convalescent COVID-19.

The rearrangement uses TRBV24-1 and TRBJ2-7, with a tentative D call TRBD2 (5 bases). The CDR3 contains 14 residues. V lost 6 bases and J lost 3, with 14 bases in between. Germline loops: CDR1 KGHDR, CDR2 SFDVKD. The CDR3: CATSKSGTDYEQYF. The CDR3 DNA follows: TGTGCCACCAGTAAATCGGGAACAGACTACGAGCAGTACTTC.

The CDR3 DNA reads as TGTGCCAGCAGCCCACCTACCCCCTACGAGCAGTACTTC. Translation gives CASSPPTPYEQYF. This chain connects TRBV11-2 to TRBJ2-7; D is undetermined. This CDR3 has 13 residues. Trimming left V 5 bases short and J 2 bases short, with 10 bases between. In germline, CDR1 is SGHAT, CDR2 FQNNGV.

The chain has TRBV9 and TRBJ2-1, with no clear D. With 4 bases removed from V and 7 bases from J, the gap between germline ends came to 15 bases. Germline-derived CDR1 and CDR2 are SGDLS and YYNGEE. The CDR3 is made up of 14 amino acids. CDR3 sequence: CASSLSRSRNEQFF. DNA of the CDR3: TGTGCCAGCAGCCTAAGCCGCTCCCGGAATGAGCAGTTCTTC.

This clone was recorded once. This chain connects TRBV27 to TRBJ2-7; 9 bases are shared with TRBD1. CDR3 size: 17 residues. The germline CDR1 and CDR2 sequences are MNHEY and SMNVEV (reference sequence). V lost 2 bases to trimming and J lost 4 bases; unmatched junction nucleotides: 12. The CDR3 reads CASSLGGGGDREYEQYF. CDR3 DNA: TGTGCCAGCAGTTTAGGGGGAGGAGGGGACAGGGAGTACGAGCAGTACTTC.

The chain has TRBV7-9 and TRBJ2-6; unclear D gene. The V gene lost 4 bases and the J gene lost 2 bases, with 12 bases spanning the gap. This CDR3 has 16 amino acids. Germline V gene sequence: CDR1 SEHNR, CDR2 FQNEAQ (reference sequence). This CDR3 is CASSSLLEAGANVLTF. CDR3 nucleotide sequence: TGTGCCAGCAGCTCATTATTAGAGGCTGGGGCCAACGTCCTGACTTTC.

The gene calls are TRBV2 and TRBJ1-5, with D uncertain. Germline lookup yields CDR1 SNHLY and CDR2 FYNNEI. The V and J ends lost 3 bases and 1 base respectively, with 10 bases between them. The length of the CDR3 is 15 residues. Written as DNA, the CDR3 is TGTGCCAGCAGTGATGAGGGTACGAGCAATCAGCCCCAGCATTTT. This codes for CASSDEGTSNQPQHF.

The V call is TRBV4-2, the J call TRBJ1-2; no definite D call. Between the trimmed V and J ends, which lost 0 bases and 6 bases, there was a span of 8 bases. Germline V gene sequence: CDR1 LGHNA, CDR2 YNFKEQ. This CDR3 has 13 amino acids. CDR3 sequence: CASSQDRGNGYTF. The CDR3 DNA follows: TGTGCCAGCAGCCAAGATCGGGGAAATGGCTACACCTTC.